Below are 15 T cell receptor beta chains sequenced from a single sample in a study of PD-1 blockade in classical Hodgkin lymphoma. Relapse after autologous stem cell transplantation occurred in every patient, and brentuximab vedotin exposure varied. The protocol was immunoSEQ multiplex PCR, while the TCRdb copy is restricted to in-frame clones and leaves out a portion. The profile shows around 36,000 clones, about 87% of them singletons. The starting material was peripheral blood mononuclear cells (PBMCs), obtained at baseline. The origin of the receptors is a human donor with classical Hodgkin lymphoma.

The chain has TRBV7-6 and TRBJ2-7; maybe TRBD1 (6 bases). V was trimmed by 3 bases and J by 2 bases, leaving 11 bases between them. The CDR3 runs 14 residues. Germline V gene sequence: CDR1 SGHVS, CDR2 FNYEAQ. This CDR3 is CASSFPGQAYEQYF. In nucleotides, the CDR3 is TGTGCCAGCAGCTTCCCGGGACAAGCCTACGAGCAGTACTTC.

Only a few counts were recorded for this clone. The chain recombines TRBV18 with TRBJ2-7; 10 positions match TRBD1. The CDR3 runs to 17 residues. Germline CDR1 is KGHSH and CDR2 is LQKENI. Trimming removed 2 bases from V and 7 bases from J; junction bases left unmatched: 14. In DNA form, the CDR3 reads TGTGCCAGCTCACCAGTTCCATCGGGACAGGGGATGAATGAGCAGTACTTC. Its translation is CASSPVPSGQGMNEQYF.

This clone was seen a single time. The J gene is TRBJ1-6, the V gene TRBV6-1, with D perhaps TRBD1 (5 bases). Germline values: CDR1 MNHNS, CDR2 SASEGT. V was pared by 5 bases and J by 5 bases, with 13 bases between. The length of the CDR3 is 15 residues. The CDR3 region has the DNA TGTGCCAGCAGTCCCCCGACAGCCGATAATTCACCCCTCCACTTT. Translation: CASSPPTADNSPLHF.

This chain's CDR3 is CASSQVRENEQFF. The CDR3 region has the DNA TGTGCCAGCAGCCAGGTTAGGGAGAATGAGCAGTTCTTC. V and J are TRBV7-3 and TRBJ2-1; D might be TRBD2 (5 bases). Germline V gives CDR1 SGHTA, CDR2 FQGTGA. V was shortened by 5 bases and J by 7 bases, with 12 bases between the two germline ends. The CDR3 contains 13 residues.

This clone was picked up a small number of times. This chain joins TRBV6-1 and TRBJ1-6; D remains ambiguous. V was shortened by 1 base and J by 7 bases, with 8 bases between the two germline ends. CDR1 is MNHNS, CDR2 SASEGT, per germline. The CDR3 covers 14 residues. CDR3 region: CASSEGFGNSPLHF. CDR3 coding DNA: TGTGCCAGCAGTGAAGGGTTCGGGAATTCACCCCTCCACTTT.

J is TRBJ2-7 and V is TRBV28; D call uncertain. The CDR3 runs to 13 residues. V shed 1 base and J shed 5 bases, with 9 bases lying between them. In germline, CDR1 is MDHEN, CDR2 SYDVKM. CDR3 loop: CASSLSQRDEQYF. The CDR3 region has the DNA TGTGCCAGCAGTTTATCTCAAAGGGACGAGCAGTACTTC.

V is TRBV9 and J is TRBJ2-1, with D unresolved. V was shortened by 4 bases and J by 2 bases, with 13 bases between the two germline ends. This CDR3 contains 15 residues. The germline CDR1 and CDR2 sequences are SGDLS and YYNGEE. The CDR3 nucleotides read TGTGCCAGCAGCACCGAGTGGAGCGCCTACAATGAGCAGTTCTTC. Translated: CASSTEWSAYNEQFF.

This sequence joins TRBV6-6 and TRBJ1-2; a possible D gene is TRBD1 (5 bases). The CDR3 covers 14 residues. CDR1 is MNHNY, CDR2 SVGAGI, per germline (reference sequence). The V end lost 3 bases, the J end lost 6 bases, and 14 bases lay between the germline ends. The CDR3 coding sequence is TGTGCCAGCAGTTATTTTGGACAATTAGATGGCTACACCTTC. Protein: CASSYFGQLDGYTF.

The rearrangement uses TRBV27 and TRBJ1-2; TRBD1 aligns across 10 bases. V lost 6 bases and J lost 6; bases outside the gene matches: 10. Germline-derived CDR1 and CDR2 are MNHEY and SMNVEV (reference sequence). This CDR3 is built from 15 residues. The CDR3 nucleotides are TGTGCCAGCAGGGGGTGGGGGACAGGGGCCAATGGCTACACCTTC. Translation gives CASRGWGTGANGYTF.

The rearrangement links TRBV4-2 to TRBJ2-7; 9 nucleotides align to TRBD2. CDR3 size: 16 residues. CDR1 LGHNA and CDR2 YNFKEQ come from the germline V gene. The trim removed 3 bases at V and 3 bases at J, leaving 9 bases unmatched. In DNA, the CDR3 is TGTGCCAGCAGCCATGTTTCGGGACTAGCTTACTACGAGCAGTACTTC. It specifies CASSHVSGLAYYEQYF.

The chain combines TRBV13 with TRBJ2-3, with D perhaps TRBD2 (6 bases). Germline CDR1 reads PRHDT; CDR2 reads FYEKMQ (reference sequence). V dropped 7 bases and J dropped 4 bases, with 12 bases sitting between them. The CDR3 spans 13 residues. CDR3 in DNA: TGTGCCAGCACCCTCGGAGGGCCAGATACGCAGTATTTT. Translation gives CASTLGGPDTQYF.

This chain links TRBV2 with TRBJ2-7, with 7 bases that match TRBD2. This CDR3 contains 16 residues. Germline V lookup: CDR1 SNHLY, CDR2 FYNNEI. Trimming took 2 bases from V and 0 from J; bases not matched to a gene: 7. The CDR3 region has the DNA TGTGCCAGCAGTGAACTAGCGGAAGACCTCTCCTACGAGCAGTACTTC. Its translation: CASSELAEDLSYEQYF.

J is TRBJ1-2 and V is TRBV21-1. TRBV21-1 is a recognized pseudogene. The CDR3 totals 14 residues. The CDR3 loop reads CASSNPGRNYGYTF. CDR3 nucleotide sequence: TGTGCCAGCAGCAATCCGGGACGGAACTATGGCTACACCTTC.

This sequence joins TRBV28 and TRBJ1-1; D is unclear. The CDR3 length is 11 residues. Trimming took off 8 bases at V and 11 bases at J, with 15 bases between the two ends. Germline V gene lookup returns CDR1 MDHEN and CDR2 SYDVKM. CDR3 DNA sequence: TGTGCCAGCCACCCCGTGGGGAGTGCTTTCTTT. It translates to CASHPVGSAFF. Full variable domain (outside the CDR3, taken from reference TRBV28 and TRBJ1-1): DVKVTQSSRYLVKRTGEKVFLECVQDMDHENMFWYRQDPGLGLRLIYFSYDVKMKEKGDIPEGYSVSREKKERFSLILESASTNQTSMYLCASHPVGSAFFGQGTRLTVV.

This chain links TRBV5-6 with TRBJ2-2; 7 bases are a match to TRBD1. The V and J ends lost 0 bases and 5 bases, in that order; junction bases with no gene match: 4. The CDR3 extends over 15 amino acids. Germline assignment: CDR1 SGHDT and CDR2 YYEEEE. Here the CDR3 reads CASSLEKQGTGELFF. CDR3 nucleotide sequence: TGTGCCAGCAGCTTGGAGAAACAGGGGACCGGGGAGCTGTTTTTT.